Reported below is one TCR beta chain. Its cognate antigen is unknown. The record originates from a study of vaccination and CD4 T cells after COVID-19. For the study at large: For each participant, vaccination comprised two doses of either the BNT162b2 or the mRNA-1273 vaccine. No peptide, an HIV-1 Nef pool, or a CEFX pool was what each control culture received.

Sample treatment: approximately 9-day PBMC culture with coronavirus spike peptide pools or control peptides (ViraFEST assay). The unexposed donor provided CD4+ T cells, which were taken before the COVID-19 pandemic (2011-2018). Sequencing of DNA taken from cultured CD4+ T cells relied on the Oncomine TCR Beta short-read assay. MiXCR, run by TCRdb on the PCR reads, gives a single entry per CDR3 protein. The data hold about 9,400 distinct CDR3 sequences, with roughly 50% observed a single time. The V gene's germline CDR1 is MGHDK and CDR2 SYGVNS. CDR3 length: 14 amino acids. Losses at the gene ends were 8 bases for V and 3 bases for J; bases not matched to a gene: 9. Findings of the study overall: It was observed that, in convalescent patients, a median about 90% of reactive clones arose only post-vaccination. The study found median SARS-CoV-2-reactive clonotypes rising from about 22 to 38, not significantly.

The gene calls are TRBV25-1 and TRBJ2-7; 8 bases align to TRBD2. The sequence came from a human donor in good health. The sample was CD4+ T cells from blood, cultured in vitro. CDR3 protein: CASRRGGNGYEQYF. Written as DNA, the CDR3 is TGTGCCAGCCGCCGGGGGGGTAACGGCTACGAGCAGTACTTC.